These 10 T cell receptor beta chains originate from one sample sequenced in a study of Ad26.COV2.S vaccination and SARS-CoV-2 variants. Noted treatment: around 19 received Ad26.COV2.S at low or high dose, single or two shots; several received placebo; per-sample allocation not given. Repertoires come from day 63 after the first vaccine or placebo injection. Libraries were prepared by immunoSEQ multiplex PCR; TCRdb keeps only in-frame clonotypes and omits some of them. The data show 350,000 to 500,000 clones, with 90% seen just once and roughly 3.9% held by the top ten. The source was peripheral blood, collected in a trial of Ad26.COV2.S vaccine versus placebo. These receptors all stem from a person aged 18 to 59 who received the Ad26.COV2.S COVID-19 vaccine or a placebo.

The chain links TRBV19 to TRBJ2-1; D may match TRBD1 or TRBD2 (7 bases each). CDR3 length equals 15 residues. V dropped 3 bases and J dropped 6 bases, with 15 bases sitting between them. Germline CDR1 LNHDA, CDR2 SQIVND (reference sequence). This CDR3 is CASSIRGRAFNEQFF. CDR3 DNA: TGTGCCAGTAGTATCAGGGGGAGGGCCTTCAATGAGCAGTTCTTC.

CDR3 bases: TGTGCCAGCTCACCATTACCGCGGAATCAGCCCCAGCATTTT. This encodes CASSPLPRNQPQHF. The rearrangement links TRBV18 to TRBJ1-5; D unclear. The CDR3 extends over 14 amino acids. Deletions cut 2 bases from V and 4 bases from J, with 9 bases between. Germline V gives CDR1 KGHSH, CDR2 LQKENI.

The V and J genes are TRBV5-6 and TRBJ2-3; D gene uncertain. The CDR3 runs to 13 residues. V lost 0 bases, J lost 14 bases, and 16 bases lay in between. The germline V gene encodes CDR1 SGHDT and CDR2 YYEEEE. The CDR3 DNA reads TGTGCCAGCAGCTTGGACCCGTCCCGGGCACTGTATTTT. It encodes CASSLDPSRALYF. Supplemented by reference TRBV5-6 and TRBJ2-3, the full variable domain reads DAGVTQSPTHLIKTRGQQVTLRCSPKSGHDTVSWYQQALGQGPQFIFQYYEEEERQRGNFPDRFSGHQFPNYSSELNVNALLLGDSALYLCASSLDPSRALYFGPGTRLTVL.

To note about this clone: This sample also contains other DNA sequences that code for the same CDR3. The rearrangement joins TRBV19 to TRBJ2-5, with TRBD2 as a possible D gene (5 bases). This CDR3 is built from 13 residues. Trimming took off 3 bases at V and 5 bases at J, with 10 bases between the two ends. Germline V gene data show CDR1 as LNHDA and CDR2 as SQIVND (reference sequence). The CDR3 is CASSIARAETQYF. In DNA form, the CDR3 reads TGTGCCAGTAGTATTGCGCGGGCGGAGACCCAGTACTTC.

The V and J genes are TRBV10-3 and TRBJ1-5; D is ambiguous. V was shortened by 0 bases and J by 7 bases, with 7 bases between the two germline ends. The CDR3 spans 13 residues. Germline CDR1 is ENHRY and CDR2 is SYGVKD. DNA of the CDR3: TGTGCCATCAGTGAGTCGACCGGCCAGCCCCAGCATTTT. Amino acids: CAISESTGQPQHF.

The chain has TRBV10-3 and TRBJ1-2; weak D call: TRBD1 (6 bases). Germline-derived CDR1 and CDR2 are ENHRY and SYGVKD. This CDR3 region has 14 residues. The ends were cut back, 11 bases at V and 6 bases at J, with 22 bases in the middle. This CDR3 is CAVRGDGQGNGYTF. DNA of the CDR3: TGTGCCGTAAGGGGTGATGGGCAGGGGAATGGCTACACCTTC.

This CDR3 reads CASSLWGQAYEQYF. The CDR3 DNA reads as TGTGCCAGCAGTTTATGGGGGCAGGCCTACGAGCAGTACTTC. This rearrangement joins TRBV28 to TRBJ2-7; D might be TRBD1 (5 bases). With 0 bases removed from V and 2 bases from J, the gap between germline ends came to 8 bases. The CDR3 loop spans 14 amino acids. Germline V CDR1 and CDR2: MDHEN, SYDVKM.

The rearrangement joins TRBV25-1 to TRBJ2-5; D not resolved. Deletions cut 1 base from V and 2 bases from J, with 8 bases between. This CDR3 is built from 14 residues. Germline-derived CDR1 and CDR2 are MGHDK and SYGVNS. CDR3 loop: CASSEWSPQETQYF. The CDR3 DNA sequence: TGTGCCAGCAGTGAATGGAGTCCTCAAGAGACCCAGTACTTC.

The chain couples TRBV6-5 to TRBJ1-6; 10 bases are a match to TRBD1. CDR3 length: 14 amino acids. The germline V gene encodes CDR1 MNHEY and CDR2 SVGAGI. V gave up 8 bases and J gave up 8 bases; unmatched junction bases: 6. The CDR3 region is CASGSGTGDSPLHF. The CDR3 nucleotides read TGTGCCAGCGGGTCCGGGACAGGGGATTCACCCCTCCACTTT.

The rearrangement uses TRBV4-1 and TRBJ1-1; 8 nucleotides match TRBD1. Germline V lookup: CDR1 MGHRA, CDR2 YSYEKL. V lost 3 bases and J lost 4; bases outside the gene matches: 7. CDR3 length: 15 amino acids. The CDR3 loop is CASSHGQGGGTEAFF. As DNA, the CDR3 is TGCGCCAGCAGCCACGGACAGGGCGGCGGCACTGAAGCTTTCTTT.